Listed here are 20 T cell receptor beta chains from one sample, sequenced in a study of T cells in Graves' hyperthyroidism and ophthalmopathy. Using RNA transcripts as the source, TCR beta CDR3 regions were amplified. HTBI primers were the set used in a first-round RT-PCR of the TCR CDR3. TCRdb reprocessed the multiplex PCR reads via MiXCR and lists one record per CDR3 protein. Counted here are around 290,000 distinct CDR3 sequences, roughly an eighth occurring once; the ten biggest clones make up 7% to 9%. Sequencing used blood. The origin of the receptors is a woman aged 40 to 49 with Graves' hyperthyroidism.

Details on this clonotype: This clone may be a read error of a much larger clone one base away. The rearrangement uses TRBV28 and TRBJ2-5; weak D call: TRBD2 (6 bases). Germline-derived CDR1 and CDR2 are MDHEN and SYDVKM. Trimming took off 5 bases at V and 5 bases at J, with 18 bases between the two ends. This CDR3 spans 15 amino acids. This CDR3 reads CASSPGHGGGETQYF. CDR3 coding DNA: TGTGCCAGCAGTCCCGGACACGGGGGTGGTGAGACCCAGTACTTC.

A word on this clonotype: A much larger clone differs from this one at a single base, so this may be a read error. The V gene is TRBV11-2, the J gene TRBJ2-7, with 7 nucleotides matching TRBD2. Unmatched junction bases numbered 12, after V lost 4 bases and J lost 6 bases. Per germline, CDR1 SGHAT and CDR2 FQNNGV. There are 15 residues in the CDR3. The CDR3 region is CASSSLTGGRREQYF. The CDR3 nucleotides read TGTGCCAGCAGCTCGTTGACTGGCGGGAGACGCGAGCAGTACTTC. The whole variable domain, filled in from reference TRBV11-2 and TRBJ2-7, reads EAGVAQSPRYKIIEKRQSVAFWCNPISGHATLYWYQQILGQGPKLLIQFQNNGVVDDSQLPKDRFSAERLKGVDSTLKIQPAKLEDSAVYLCASSSLTGGRREQYFGPGTRLTVT.

The table lists this clonotype with many counts. V usage is TRBV27 and J usage is TRBJ2-1, with 8 bases fitting TRBD1. V shed 2 bases, J shed 8 bases, and the junction held 8 bases outside the gene matches. The germline gives CDR1 MNHEY, CDR2 SMNVEV (reference sequence). CDR3 length: 15 amino acids. CDR3: CASSLGLNRGDEQFF. The CDR3, as DNA: TGTGCCAGCAGTTTAGGGCTGAACAGGGGGGATGAGCAGTTCTTC.

This clonotype was seen repeatedly, ten times or more. V is TRBV7-3 and J is TRBJ2-2; the D gene is possibly TRBD2 (6 bases). CDR3 length: 15 residues. Trimming left V 0 bases short and J 6 bases short, with 11 bases between. CDR1 and CDR2 from the germline V gene are SGHTA and FQGTGA. In nucleotides, the CDR3 is TGTGCCAGCAGCTTAACATCGGGAGCCCCCGGGGAGCTGTTTTTT. Protein product: CASSLTSGAPGELFF.

This clonotype was recorded only once. The rearrangement links TRBV7-6 to TRBJ2-1; D unclear. CDR1 and CDR2 (germline): SGHVS, FNYEAQ. The V end was cut by 8 bases, the J end by 0 bases, with 14 bases between. The CDR3 runs to 15 residues. This CDR3 is CASGSGGNSYNEQFF. In DNA form, the CDR3 reads TGTGCCAGCGGTTCGGGCGGAAACTCCTACAATGAGCAGTTCTTC.

There are many counts of this clonotype. The chain couples TRBV28 to TRBJ2-7; D might be TRBD1 (7 bases). The CDR3 runs 15 residues. V shed 2 bases and J shed 2 bases, with 13 bases lying between them. Germline CDR1 and CDR2: MDHEN and SYDVKM. CDR3 sequence (DNA): TGTGCCAGCAGTTTAAGCAGGGGGGTCACCTACGAGCAGTACTTC. This gives the protein CASSLSRGVTYEQYF.

This clonotype was recorded at least ten times. V is TRBV5-6 and J is TRBJ1-5; 9 nucleotides agree with TRBD1. V lost 4 bases and J lost 2; bases outside the gene matches: 13. The CDR3 extends over 18 amino acids. Germline V CDR1 and CDR2: SGHDT, YYEEEE. The CDR3 reads CASSGGQGGGRRNQPQHF. DNA of the CDR3: TGTGCCAGCAGCGGGGGACAGGGAGGGGGTCGGCGCAATCAGCCCCAGCATTTT.

This clonotype was observed many times. The chain recombines TRBV29-1 with TRBJ1-5; tentatively, D is TRBD1 (5 bases). Between the trimmed V and J ends, which lost 4 bases and 3 bases, there was a span of 10 bases. The CDR3 has 13 amino acids. Germline V gene data show CDR1 as SQVTM and CDR2 as ANQGSEA. CDR3 nucleotides: TGCAGCGTTGTTGTCAGGGCCAATCAGCCCCAGCATTTT. It specifies CSVVVRANQPQHF. Full variable domain (missing parts from reference TRBV29-1 and TRBJ1-5): SAVISQKPSRDICQRGTSLTIQCQVDSQVTMMFWYRQQPGQSLTLIATANQGSEATYESGFVIDKFPISRPNLTFSTLTVSNMSPEDSSIYLCSVVVRANQPQHFGDGTRLSIL.

The chain employs TRBV6-2 or TRBV6-3 and TRBJ2-1; D ambiguous. Germline CDR1 and CDR2: MNHEY and SVGEGT. The CDR3 length is 12 residues. V was shortened by 6 bases and J by 6 bases, with 9 bases between the two germline ends. The CDR3 loop reads CASSQFRNEQFF. As DNA, the CDR3 is TGTGCCAGCAGCCAATTCCGCAATGAGCAGTTCTTC.

This clonotype was recorded a few times. This chain links TRBV11-2 with TRBJ2-3; 14 bases map to TRBD2. Germline trimming cut 8 bases from V and 5 bases from J; bases unmatched to any gene: 15. This CDR3 contains 18 residues. CDR1 SGHAT and CDR2 FQNNGV come from the germline V gene. The CDR3 DNA reads TGTGCCAGCTCACCACCCAACCGACTAGCGGGAGGGGGAGATACGCAGTATTTT. Residues: CASSPPNRLAGGGDTQYF.

This clonotype has only a few counts. V gene TRBV2 combines with J gene TRBJ2-3; 8 bases are a match to TRBD1. Looked up from germline, CDR1 is SNHLY and CDR2 is FYNNEI. J gave up 6 bases and V 6 bases, and 11 bases lay outside the gene matches. The CDR3 totals 15 residues. The CDR3: CASRRQGISSDTQYF. The CDR3 coding sequence is TGTGCCAGCAGGAGACAGGGGATTTCTTCGGATACGCAGTATTTT.

This clonotype was counted between two and nine times. V is TRBV28 and J is TRBJ1-6; D remains ambiguous. Trimming took 3 bases from V and 9 from J, leaving 12 bases between them. The CDR3 is 14 amino acids. CDR1 MDHEN and CDR2 SYDVKM come from the germline V gene. CDR3 in DNA: TGTGCCAGCAGTTTCCGGTTAGCTCTTTCACCCCTCCACTTT. The encoded protein is CASSFRLALSPLHF.

Turning to this clonotype: This sequence may be a read error, since a much larger clone differs from it by one base. V usage is TRBV10-3 and J usage is TRBJ2-7; 10 bases match TRBD2. The germline gives CDR1 ENHRY, CDR2 SYGVKD. This CDR3 is built from 14 residues. CDR3 sequence (DNA): TGTGCCATCAGTGGGACTAGCGGCTGGTACGGGCAGTACTTC. Amino acid sequence: CAISGTSGWYGQYF.

In this sample, this clonotype turned up many times. The chain uses TRBV11-2 and TRBJ2-1; the D gene is possibly TRBD1 (6 bases). The CDR3 covers 16 residues. Germline CDR1 is SGHAT and CDR2 is FQNNGV. The V end lost 5 bases, the J end lost 5 bases, and 19 bases lay between the germline ends. The CDR3 DNA reads TGTGCCAGCAGCGTCACAGTGGGGGCGGGCCACAATGAGCAGTTCTTC. Its protein is CASSVTVGAGHNEQFF.

Of note for this clonotype: Just one base apart from a much larger clone, this may be a read error. This is likely a read error, given that the CDR3 carries no conserved phenylalanine or tryptophan at its end. The chain uses TRBV27 and TRBJ1-1, with D uncertain. Germline CDR1 MNHEY, CDR2 SMNVEV (reference sequence). This CDR3 contains 13 residues. V lost 8 bases to trimming and J lost 2 bases, with 12 bases between them. The CDR3 region is CASGLTINTEAFL. CDR3 nucleotides: TGTGCCAGCGGCCTAACGATAAACACTGAAGCTTTCTTG.

The chain couples TRBV10-3 to TRBJ2-7, with D possibly being TRBD1 or TRBD2 (5 bases each). Trimming took off 2 bases at V and 3 bases at J, with 14 bases between the two ends. Germline V CDR1 and CDR2: ENHRY, SYGVKD. The CDR3 consists of 15 residues. CDR3 coding DNA: TGTGCCATCAGTGAGATCCGGGACGGAGACTACGAGCAGTACTTC. The encoded protein is CAISEIRDGDYEQYF.

This rearrangement joins TRBV10-2 to TRBJ1-2; 7 positions agree with TRBD1. In germline, CDR1 is WSHSY, CDR2 SAAADI. The CDR3 spans 13 residues. V dropped 3 bases and J dropped 3; count of bases not matched to a gene: 1. CDR3: CASSEQGHYGYTF. CDR3 nucleotides: TGCGCCAGCAGTGAACAGGGGCACTATGGCTACACCTTC.

In its sample, this clonotype was seen a few times. This chain joins TRBV3-1 and TRBJ2-1; TRBD1 matches at 9 bases. CDR1 is LGHDT, CDR2 YNNKEL, per germline (reference sequence). The junction had 5 bases not matched to a gene; V was cut back by 2 bases and J by 9 bases. This CDR3 has 14 amino acids. The CDR3 here is CASSQYRGRGEQFF. The CDR3 bases are TGTGCCAGCAGCCAATACAGGGGGCGTGGTGAGCAGTTCTTC.

This clonotype was found many times. The rearrangement uses TRBV27 and TRBJ1-4; no clear D. Per germline, CDR1 MNHEY and CDR2 SMNVEV (reference sequence). The V gene lost 2 bases and the J gene lost 5 bases, with 18 bases spanning the gap. The CDR3 is made up of 17 amino acids. The CDR3 sequence is CASSLLQPGGQNEKLFF. The CDR3 DNA reads as TGTGCCAGCAGTTTACTGCAACCTGGCGGCCAAAATGAAAAACTGTTTTTT.

This clonotype has at least ten counts. The chain combines TRBV11-3 with TRBJ1-1, with D maybe TRBD1 (5 bases). The CDR3 contains 12 residues. V was shortened by 6 bases and J by 9 bases, with 14 bases between the two germline ends. In germline, CDR1 is SGHNT, CDR2 YENEEA. The CDR3 spells CASRLEQGQAFF. The CDR3 coding sequence is TGTGCCAGCAGACTCGAGCAGGGCCAAGCTTTCTTT.